These T cell receptor beta chains were read from a single sample in a study of T-cell reconstitution after alpha-beta-depleted transplantation in children. TCRdb re-called the PCR reads with MiXCR, one entry per CDR3 protein. In the table there are some 500,000 distinct CDR3 sequences, about 30% of which are singletons. The sample consisted of PBMCs from the stem cell graft donor, taken from the stem cell graft. All receptors come from a human donor who donated a stem cell graft to a child with aplastic anemia. Each CDR3 is given with its conserved first and last residue. D genes are given only for firm matches. The size entry is marked missing in some rows and otherwise reads once, few, many or a size class.

abundance | j_gene | len | d_gene | v_gene | CDR3aa | CDR3nt
few | TRBJ2-7 | 14 | TRBD1 | TRBV29-1 | CSATSTGIDYEQYF | TGCAGCGCCACGTCGACAGGGATAGACTACGAGCAGTACTTC
few | TRBJ1-1 | 15 | NA | TRBV5-1 | CASSSDRDGYTEAFF | TGCGCCAGCAGCTCCGATAGGGACGGGTACACTGAAGCTTTCTTT
few | TRBJ2-1 | 16 | TRBD2 | TRBV9 | CASSVARTSVYNEQFF | TGTGCCAGCAGCGTAGCAAGGACTAGCGTTTACAATGAGCAGTTCTTC
NA | TRBJ2-7 | 14 | TRBD2 | TRBV4-1 | CASSPTSGTYEQYF | TGCGCCAGCAGCCCGACTAGCGGGACCTACGAGCAGTACTTC
few | TRBJ2-5 | 14 | TRBD1 | TRBV7-2 | CASSTDRGRETQYF | TGTGCCAGCAGCACCGACAGGGGTCGGGAGACCCAGTACTTC
NA | TRBJ1-1 | 13 | NA | TRBV20-1 | CSAQVSAKHEAFF | TGCAGTGCCCAAGTGTCCGCGAAACATGAAGCTTTCTTT
NA | TRBJ1-2 | 15 | NA | TRBV4-1 | CASSQDRNSNYGYTF | TGCGCCAGCAGCCAAGATCGGAACAGCAACTATGGCTACACCTTC
few | TRBJ2-1 | 14 | TRBD2 | TRBV7-2 | CASSLAGGLGEQFF | TGTGCCAGCAGCTTAGCGGGGGGACTAGGAGAGCAGTTCTTC
once | TRBJ1-6 | 15 | NA | TRBV5-4 | CASSLVAGPNSPLHF | TGTGCCAGCAGCTTGGTAGCAGGGCCGAATTCACCCCTCCACTTT
few | TRBJ2-3 | 16 | NA | TRBV18 | CASSAASDLRTDTQYF | TGTGCCAGCTCTGCGGCATCGGACCTTCGCACAGATACGCAGTATTTT
NA | TRBJ2-1 | 16 | TRBD2 | TRBV7-2 | CASSLLGLAGVNEQFF | TGTGCCAGCAGCTTATTGGGACTAGCGGGAGTCAATGAGCAGTTCTTC
few | TRBJ2-1 | 15 | NA | TRBV15 | CATSRRASSYNEQFF | TGTGCCACCAGCAGAAGGGCCAGCTCCTACAATGAGCAGTTCTTC
NA | TRBJ1-2 | 13 | NA | TRBV12-3/TRBV12-4 | CASRTLSQYGYTF | TGTGCCAGCAGGACCCTGTCCCAATATGGCTACACCTTC
few | TRBJ2-3 | 12 | NA | TRBV29-1 | CSVVTATDTQYF | TGCAGCGTCGTCACGGCAACAGATACGCAGTATTTT
NA | TRBJ2-4 | 15 | NA | TRBV5-1 | CASSLGGIAKNIQYF | TGCGCCAGCAGCCTGGGGGGTATAGCCAAAAACATTCAGTACTTC
NA | TRBJ2-4 | 12 | NA | TRBV5-6 | CASSLGSSIQYF | TGTGCCAGCAGCTTGGGAAGTTCCATTCAGTACTTC
NA | TRBJ1-6 | 14 | NA | TRBV5-8 | CASSLGDINSPLHF | TGTGCCAGCAGCTTGGGGGACATCAATTCACCCCTCCACTTT
NA | TRBJ1-4 | 15 | TRBD1 | TRBV9 | CASSERDRANEKLFF | TGTGCCAGCAGCGAGAGGGACAGGGCTAATGAAAAACTGTTTTTT
few | TRBJ1-4 | 15 | NA | TRBV7-9 | CASSPPGTGNEKLFF | TGTGCCAGCAGCCCCCCGGGGACGGGGAATGAAAAACTGTTTTTT
NA | TRBJ2-3 | 15 | NA | TRBV6-5 | CASSYGQGITDTQYF | TGTGCCAGCAGTTACGGGCAGGGGATCACAGATACGCAGTATTTT
NA | TRBJ1-2 | 16 | NA | TRBV14 | CASSQDGLSGRYGYTF | TGTGCCAGCAGCCAAGATGGATTGAGCGGAAGATATGGCTACACCTTC
NA | TRBJ1-2 | 14 | NA | TRBV20-1 | CSARPQGMGYGYTF | TGCAGTGCTAGGCCACAGGGTATGGGCTATGGCTACACCTTC
few | TRBJ2-1 | 20 | TRBD2 | TRBV13 | CASSLGLSGRTSGTYNEQFF | TGTGCCAGCAGCTTAGGCCTGTCAGGGAGGACTAGCGGGACCTACAATGAGCAGTTCTTC
NA | TRBJ2-1 | 16 | TRBD2 | TRBV7-2 | CASSLARRERGNEQFF | TGTGCCAGCAGCCTCGCTCGGCGGGAGAGAGGGAATGAGCAGTTCTTC
NA | TRBJ2-1 | 12 | TRBD2 | TRBV7-3 | CASSHGGDEQFF | TGTGCCAGCAGCCACGGGGGGGATGAGCAGTTCTTC
NA | TRBJ1-2 | 13 | TRBD1 | TRBV5-1 | CASSRTGVGGYTF | TGCGCCAGCAGTCGGACAGGGGTAGGTGGCTACACCTTC
NA | TRBJ2-5 | 15 | TRBD2 | TRBV6-2/TRBV6-3 | CASSPYLAGQETQYF | TGTGCCAGCAGCCCCTACCTAGCGGGACAAGAGACCCAGTACTTC
NA | TRBJ2-5 | 15 | NA | TRBV28 | CASSLREGATETQYF | TGTGCCAGCAGTTTACGGGAAGGGGCGACCGAGACCCAGTACTTC
NA | TRBJ1-1 | 13 | NA | TRBV12-2 | CASRHRRDTEAFF | TGTGCAAGTCGGCATCGAAGGGACACTGAAGCTTTCTTT
few | TRBJ2-3 | 12 | NA | TRBV20-1 | CSARGDTDTQYF | TGCAGTGCTAGAGGAGACACAGATACGCAGTATTTT
few | TRBJ1-2 | 14 | NA | TRBV3-1 | CASSQVEGSYGYTF | TGTGCCAGCAGCCAAGTTGAGGGTTCGTATGGCTACACCTTC
NA | TRBJ2-7 | 14 | TRBD1 | TRBV10-3 | CATRGTGGYYEQYF | TGTGCCACCCGGGGGACAGGGGGATACTACGAGCAGTACTTC
NA | TRBJ1-5 | 15 | NA | TRBV7-9 | CASVDGGISNQPQHF | TGTGCCAGCGTAGATGGGGGTATCAGCAATCAGCCCCAGCATTTT
few | TRBJ2-7 | 14 | NA | TRBV7-6 | CASSFQDSTYEQYF | TGTGCCAGCAGCTTCCAGGACAGTACCTACGAGCAGTACTTC
few | TRBJ1-4 | 14 | TRBD1 | TRBV12-3/TRBV12-4 | CASTTGQGASKLFF | TGTGCCAGCACCACGGGACAGGGGGCCTCCAAACTGTTTTTT
NA | TRBJ2-2 | 16 | NA | TRBV4-3 | CASSQDSGARTGELFF | TGCGCCAGCAGCCAAGATTCCGGGGCGCGCACCGGGGAGCTGTTTTTT
NA | TRBJ2-7 | 11 | NA | TRBV10-3 | CAISDEIEQYF | TGTGCCATCAGTGACGAAATCGAGCAGTACTTC
few | TRBJ2-1 | 16 | NA | TRBV5-6 | CASSFYDPSSYNEQFF | TGTGCCAGCAGTTTTTATGACCCCAGCTCCTACAATGAGCAGTTCTTC
NA | TRBJ1-3 | 15 | NA | TRBV5-1 | CASSFDVTSGNTIYF | TGCGCCAGCAGCTTTGACGTTACCTCTGGAAACACCATATATTTT
many | TRBJ1-1 | 13 | NA | TRBV5-1 | CASSLDPNTEAFF | TGCGCCAGCAGCTTGGATCCGAACACTGAAGCTTTCTTT
NA | TRBJ1-4 | 14 | NA | TRBV29-1 | CSVTFLGQADKLFF | TGCAGCGTTACCTTCCTAGGTCAGGCGGATAAACTGTTTTTT
once | TRBJ1-1 | 17 | TRBD1 | TRBV24-1 | CATSDSGQGARSTEAFF | TGTGCCACCAGTGATTCGGGACAGGGGGCGAGGAGCACTGAAGCTTTCTTT
NA | TRBJ1-2 | 14 | NA | TRBV30 | CAWTVGPPNYGYTF | TGTGCCTGGACGGTCGGACCGCCAAACTATGGCTACACCTTC
NA | TRBJ1-5 | 15 | NA | TRBV28 | CASSQQVRGNQPQHF | TGTGCCAGCAGTCAACAGGTACGAGGCAATCAGCCCCAGCATTTT
few | TRBJ2-1 | 14 | NA | TRBV12-3/TRBV12-4 | CASSFDDTSNEQFF | TGTGCCAGCAGTTTCGATGACACCTCCAATGAGCAGTTCTTC
once | TRBJ2-1 | 15 | TRBD1 | TRBV5-6 | CASSRPGQGLVVWFF | TGTGCCAGCAGTCGTCCGGGACAGGGTCTGGTTGTATGGTTCTTC
NA | TRBJ1-2 | 14 | NA | TRBV29-1 | CSVSLQAEEYGYTF | TGCAGCGTTTCACTCCAGGCTGAGGAATATGGCTACACCTTC
NA | TRBJ2-2 | 11 | NA | TRBV5-1 | CASSPPGELFF | TGCGCCAGCAGCCCCCCCGGGGAGCTGTTTTTT
NA | TRBJ2-1 | 16 | TRBD2 | TRBV20-1 | CSARDSGLAGVYEQFF | TGCAGTGCTAGAGATTCCGGGCTAGCGGGAGTTTATGAGCAGTTCTTC
NA | TRBJ2-1 | 12 | TRBD2 | TRBV6-2/TRBV6-3 | CASSREGHEQFF | TGTGCCAGCAGCCGGGAGGGGCATGAGCAGTTCTTC
NA | TRBJ2-1 | 15 | NA | TRBV7-9 | CASSYRRVGYNEQFF | TGTGCCAGCAGCTACCGAAGGGTGGGTTACAATGAGCAGTTCTTC